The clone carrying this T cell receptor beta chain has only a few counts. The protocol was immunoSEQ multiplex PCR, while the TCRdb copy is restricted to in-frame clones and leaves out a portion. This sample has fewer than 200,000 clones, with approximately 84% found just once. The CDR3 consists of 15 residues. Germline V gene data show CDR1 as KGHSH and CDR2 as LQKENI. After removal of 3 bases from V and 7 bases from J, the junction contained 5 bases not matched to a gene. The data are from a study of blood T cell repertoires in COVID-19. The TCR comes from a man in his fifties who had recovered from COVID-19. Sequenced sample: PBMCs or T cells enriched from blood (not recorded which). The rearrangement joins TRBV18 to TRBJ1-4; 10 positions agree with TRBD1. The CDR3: CASSPGTGEGEKLFF. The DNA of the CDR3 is TGTGCCAGCTCACCCGGGACAGGGGAAGGTGAAAAACTGTTTTTT. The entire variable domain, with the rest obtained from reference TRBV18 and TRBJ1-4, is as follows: NAGVMQNPRHLVRRRGQEARLRCSPMKGHSHVYWYRQLPEEGLKFMVYLQKENIIDESGMPKERFSAEFPKEGPSILRIQQVVRGDSAAYFCASSPGTGEGEKLFFGSGTQLSVL.